This T cell receptor beta chain was recovered during a study of Graves' ophthalmopathy and Graves' hyperthyroidism. Broader study findings: Blood contained most expanded thyroid clonotypes exceeding 0.001 frequency.

PBMCs originated in approximately 9.2 ml of fresh peripheral blood. The germline V and J ends were trimmed by 8 bases and 3 bases, with 20 bases remaining between them. The germline V gene has CDR1 SQVTM and CDR2 ANQGSEA. This CDR3 has 14 residues. This clonotype was seen at least ten times. What it recognizes is unknown. Amplification of TCR beta CDR3 regions used RNA transcripts. HTBI-primed RT-PCR formed the first round, and a multiplex PCR formed the second. TCRdb reanalysed the multiplex PCR reads using MiXCR and keeps one entry per CDR3 protein. Among about 210,000 distinct CDR3 sequences, roughly 27% were seen once, and the ten largest hold 8.5% to 9.5%.

Sequencing was done on a sample of peripheral blood. The rearrangement uses TRBV29-1 and TRBJ2-7; D uncertain. The sequence was collected from a man aged 45-65 years with Graves' ophthalmopathy. Written as DNA, the CDR3 is TGCAGCCCGCGCCCGGTCGCCAGACGCTACGAGCAGTACTTC. Residues: CSPRPVARRYEQYF.